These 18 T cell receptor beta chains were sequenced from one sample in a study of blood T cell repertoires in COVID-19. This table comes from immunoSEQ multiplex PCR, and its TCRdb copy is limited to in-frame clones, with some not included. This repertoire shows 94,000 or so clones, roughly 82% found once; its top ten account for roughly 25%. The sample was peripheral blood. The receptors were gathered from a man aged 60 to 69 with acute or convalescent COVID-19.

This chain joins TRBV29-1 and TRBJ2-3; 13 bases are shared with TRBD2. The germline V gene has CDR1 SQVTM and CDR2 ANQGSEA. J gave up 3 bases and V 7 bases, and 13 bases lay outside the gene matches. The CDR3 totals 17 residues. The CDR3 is CSAGGLAGLPGTDTQYF. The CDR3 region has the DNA TGCAGCGCCGGGGGACTAGCGGGGCTGCCGGGGACAGATACGCAGTATTTT.

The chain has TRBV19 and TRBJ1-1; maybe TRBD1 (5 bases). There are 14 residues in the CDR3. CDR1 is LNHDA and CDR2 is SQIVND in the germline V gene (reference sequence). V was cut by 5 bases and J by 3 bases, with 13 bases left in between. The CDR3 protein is CASSLRVVDTEAFF. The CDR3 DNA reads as TGTGCCAGTAGTCTCAGGGTCGTCGACACTGAAGCTTTCTTT.

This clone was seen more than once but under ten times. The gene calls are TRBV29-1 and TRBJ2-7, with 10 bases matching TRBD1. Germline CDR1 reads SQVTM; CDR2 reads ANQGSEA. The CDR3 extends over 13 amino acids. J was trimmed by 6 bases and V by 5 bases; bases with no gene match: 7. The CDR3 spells CSVRRQGAGEQYF. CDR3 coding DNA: TGCAGCGTTCGTAGACAGGGGGCGGGCGAGCAGTACTTC.

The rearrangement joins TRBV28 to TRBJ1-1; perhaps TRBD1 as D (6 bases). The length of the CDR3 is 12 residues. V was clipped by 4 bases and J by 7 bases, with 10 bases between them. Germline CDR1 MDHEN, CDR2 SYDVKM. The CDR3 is CASSSRDIEAFF. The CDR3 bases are TGTGCCAGCAGTTCCCGGGACATTGAAGCTTTCTTT.

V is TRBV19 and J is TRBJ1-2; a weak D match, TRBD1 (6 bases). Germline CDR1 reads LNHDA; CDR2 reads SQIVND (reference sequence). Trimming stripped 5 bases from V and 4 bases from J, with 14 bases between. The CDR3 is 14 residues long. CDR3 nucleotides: TGTGCCAGTAGTTCGCGGACAGCCCTCTATGGCTACACCTTC. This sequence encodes CASSSRTALYGYTF. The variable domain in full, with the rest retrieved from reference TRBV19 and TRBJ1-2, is DGGITQSPKYLFRKEGQNVTLSCEQNLNHDAMYWYRQDPGQGLRLIYYSQIVNDFQKGDIAEGYSVSREKKESFPLTVTSAQKNPTAFYLCASSSRTALYGYTFGSGTRLTVV.

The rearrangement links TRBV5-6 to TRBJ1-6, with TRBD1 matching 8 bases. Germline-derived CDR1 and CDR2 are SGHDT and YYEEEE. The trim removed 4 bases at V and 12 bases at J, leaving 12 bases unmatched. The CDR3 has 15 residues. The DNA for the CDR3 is TGTGCCAGCAGCATTTTCGACAGGGGAAGTTTACCCCTCCACTTT. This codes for CASSIFDRGSLPLHF.

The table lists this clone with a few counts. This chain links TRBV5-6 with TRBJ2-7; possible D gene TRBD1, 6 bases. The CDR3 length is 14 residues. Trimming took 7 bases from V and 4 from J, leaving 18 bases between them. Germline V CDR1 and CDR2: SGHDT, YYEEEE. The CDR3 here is CASQDRRRIYEQYF. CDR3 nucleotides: TGTGCCAGCCAGGACAGAAGGAGGATTTACGAGCAGTACTTC.

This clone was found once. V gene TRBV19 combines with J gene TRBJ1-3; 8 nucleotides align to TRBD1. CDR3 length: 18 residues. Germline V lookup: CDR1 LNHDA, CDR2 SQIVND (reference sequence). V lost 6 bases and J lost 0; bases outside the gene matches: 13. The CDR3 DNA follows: TGTGCCAGTAGGACCCAACAGGGACAGGAGAGCTCTGGAAACACCATATATTTT. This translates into CASRTQQGQESSGNTIYF.

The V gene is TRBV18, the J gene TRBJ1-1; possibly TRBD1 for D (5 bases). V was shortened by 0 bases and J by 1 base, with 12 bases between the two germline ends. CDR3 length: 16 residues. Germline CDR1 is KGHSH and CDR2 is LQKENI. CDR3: CASSPPGGVRNTEAFF. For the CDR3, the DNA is TGTGCCAGCTCACCACCGGGAGGGGTACGGAACACTGAAGCTTTCTTT. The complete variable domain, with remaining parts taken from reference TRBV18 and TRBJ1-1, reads NAGVMQNPRHLVRRRGQEARLRCSPMKGHSHVYWYRQLPEEGLKFMVYLQKENIIDESGMPKERFSAEFPKEGPSILRIQQVVRGDSAAYFCASSPPGGVRNTEAFFGQGTRLTVV.

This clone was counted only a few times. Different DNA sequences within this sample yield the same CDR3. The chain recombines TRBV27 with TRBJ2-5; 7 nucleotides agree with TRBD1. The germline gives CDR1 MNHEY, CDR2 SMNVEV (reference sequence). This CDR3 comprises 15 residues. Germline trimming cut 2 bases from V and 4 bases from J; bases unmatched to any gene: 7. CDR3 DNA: TGTGCCAGCAGTTTAAGGCGACAGGGTGGAGAGACCCAGTACTTC. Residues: CASSLRRQGGETQYF.

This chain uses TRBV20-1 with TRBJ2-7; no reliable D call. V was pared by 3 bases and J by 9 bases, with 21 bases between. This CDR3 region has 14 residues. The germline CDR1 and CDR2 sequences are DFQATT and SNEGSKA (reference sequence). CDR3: CSASEGVTFGRQYV. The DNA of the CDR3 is TGCAGTGCTAGTGAAGGAGTTACGTTTGGTCGGCAGTACGTC.

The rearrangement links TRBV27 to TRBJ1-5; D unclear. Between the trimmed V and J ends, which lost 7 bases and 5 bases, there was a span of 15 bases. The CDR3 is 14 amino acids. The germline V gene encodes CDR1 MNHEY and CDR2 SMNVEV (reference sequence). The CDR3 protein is CASTLRFGDQPQHF. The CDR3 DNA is TGTGCCAGCACCCTTAGGTTCGGGGATCAGCCCCAGCATTTT.

The CDR3 DNA follows: TGTGCCAGCAGTGCGGAGGGCCTCGGGGATGAAAAACTGTTTTTT. Translation: CASSAEGLGDEKLFF. V and J are TRBV28 and TRBJ1-4; D uncertain. The CDR3 runs to 15 residues. Per the germline V gene, CDR1 is MDHEN and CDR2 is SYDVKM. Trimming shortened V by 5 bases and J by 6 bases, and 16 bases separated the two germline ends.

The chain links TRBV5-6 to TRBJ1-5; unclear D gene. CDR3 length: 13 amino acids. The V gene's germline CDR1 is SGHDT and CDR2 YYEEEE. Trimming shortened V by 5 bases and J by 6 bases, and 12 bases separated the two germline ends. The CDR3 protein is CASRVGVGQPQHF. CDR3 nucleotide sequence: TGTGCCAGCAGGGTCGGGGTTGGTCAGCCCCAGCATTTT.

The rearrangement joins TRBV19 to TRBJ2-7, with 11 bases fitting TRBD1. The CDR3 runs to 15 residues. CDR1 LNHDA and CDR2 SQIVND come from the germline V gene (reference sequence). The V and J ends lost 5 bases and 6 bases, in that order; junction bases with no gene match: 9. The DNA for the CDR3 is TGTGCCAGTAGTCACGGGACAGGGGGTCTGATCGAGCAGTACTTC. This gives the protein CASSHGTGGLIEQYF.

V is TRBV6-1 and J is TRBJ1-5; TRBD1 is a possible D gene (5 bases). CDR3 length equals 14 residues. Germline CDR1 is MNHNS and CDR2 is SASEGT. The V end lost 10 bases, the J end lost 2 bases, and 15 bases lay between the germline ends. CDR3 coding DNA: TGTGCCACCGCCAGAAGGGGTGGCAATCAGCCCCAGCATTTT. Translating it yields CATARRGGNQPQHF.

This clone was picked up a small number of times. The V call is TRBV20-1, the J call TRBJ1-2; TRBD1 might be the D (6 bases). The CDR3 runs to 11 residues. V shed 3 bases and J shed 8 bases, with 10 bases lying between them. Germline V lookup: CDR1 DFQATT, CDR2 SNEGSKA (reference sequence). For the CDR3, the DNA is TGCAGTGCTAGTGGGGGCGTCGGCTACACCTTC. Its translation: CSASGGVGYTF.

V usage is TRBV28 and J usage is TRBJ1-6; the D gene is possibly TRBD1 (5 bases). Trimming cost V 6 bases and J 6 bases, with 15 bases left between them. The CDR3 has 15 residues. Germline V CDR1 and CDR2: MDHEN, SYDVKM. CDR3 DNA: TGTGCCAGCAGGCCTACAGGAACATTTAATTCACCCCTCCACTTT. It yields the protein CASRPTGTFNSPLHF.